The 24 T cell receptor beta chains below were found in one sample sequenced in a study of vaccination and CD4 T cells after COVID-19. These TCRs' antigens remain unknown. Sequenced with the Oncomine TCR Beta short-read assay was DNA taken from cultured CD4+ T cells. In TCRdb, the PCR reads were re-called with MiXCR into one record per CDR3 protein. This repertoire shows several thousand distinct CDR3 sequences, roughly 44% found once; its top ten account for around 25%. Treatment: roughly 10-day PBMC culture with coronavirus spike peptide pools or control peptides (ViraFEST assay). Collection of the unexposed donor's CD4+ T cells took place before the COVID-19 pandemic (2011-2018). Sequences were obtained from CD4+ T cells from blood, cultured in vitro. The source of these receptors is a human donor in good health.

This clonotype was counted between two and nine times. This chain joins TRBV10-1 and TRBJ2-3; D may be TRBD1 (5 bases). The CDR3 extends over 14 amino acids. V lost 4 bases and J lost 3, with 11 bases in between. Germline CDR1 and CDR2: WNHNN and SYGVQD (reference sequence). In nucleotides, the CDR3 is TGCGCCAGCAGTGTCATGGGGCTAACAGATACGCAGTATTTT. Translated, it gives CASSVMGLTDTQYF.

The chain is built from TRBV5-6 and TRBJ1-6; D gene unclear. Trimming took 3 bases from V and 0 from J, leaving 13 bases between them. The CDR3 is made up of 17 amino acids. The V gene's germline CDR1 is SGHDT and CDR2 YYEEEE. CDR3 in amino acids: CASSSTTPSSYNSPLHF. The CDR3 DNA follows: TGTGCCAGCAGCTCCACGACGCCGAGCTCCTATAATTCACCCCTCCACTTT.

This clonotype has more than one count but fewer than ten. The V gene is TRBV20-1, the J gene TRBJ1-5; no reliable D call. V lost 3 bases, J lost 0 bases, and 6 bases lay in between. Germline CDR1 reads DFQATT; CDR2 reads SNEGSKA (reference sequence). There are 13 residues in the CDR3. The DNA of the CDR3 is TGCAGTGCTAGGGACCTTAGCAATCAGCCCCAGCATTTT. Protein: CSARDLSNQPQHF.

This clonotype came up once. The chain combines TRBV6-5 with TRBJ2-1, with 7 bases lining up with TRBD1. V was pared by 0 bases and J by 8 bases, with 16 bases of the junction left unmatched. The length of the CDR3 is 18 residues. CDR1 is MNHEY, CDR2 SVGAGI, per germline. CDR3 amino acids: CASSYSSTGHPYRDEQFF. CDR3 DNA sequence: TGTGCCAGCAGTTACTCATCGACAGGGCACCCTTACCGTGATGAGCAGTTCTTC.

The V gene is TRBV20-1, the J gene TRBJ1-1; possible D gene TRBD1, 5 bases. Germline CDR1 is DFQATT and CDR2 is SNEGSKA (reference sequence). The CDR3 consists of 14 residues. CDR3 DNA: TGCAGCCCGGTTAGTCCAGGGAAGAACACTGAAGCTTTCTTT. It codes for CSPVSPGKNTEAFF.

This rearrangement joins TRBV5-1 to TRBJ2-6; D gene uncertain. V was cut by 2 bases and J by 4 bases, with 16 bases left in between. The CDR3 sequence is 17 residues long. CDR1 is SGHRS, CDR2 YFSETQ, per germline. The CDR3 loop is CASSFILGNVGANVLTF. The DNA for the CDR3 is TGCGCCAGCAGCTTCATCTTGGGCAACGTGGGGGCCAACGTCCTGACTTTC.

The sample holds a few counts of this clonotype. The CDR3 loop reads CASTQGQTSEAFF. CDR3 nucleotides: TGTGCCAGCACCCAGGGACAGACGTCGGAAGCTTTCTTT. This chain joins TRBV6-1 and TRBJ1-1; 7 bases are shared with TRBD1. This CDR3 is built from 13 residues. Germline CDR1 MNHNS, CDR2 SASEGT. V shed 7 bases and J 8 bases; nucleotides not matched to a gene: 10.

Points on this clonotype: It may be a read error: a sequence one base away is much more abundant. This chain links TRBV20-1 with TRBJ1-6; D call uncertain. Germline V gene sequence: CDR1 DFQATT, CDR2 SNEGSKA (reference sequence). The CDR3 runs to 14 residues. CDR3 sequence: CSARVVGFNSPFHF. CDR3 coding DNA: TGCAGTGCTAGAGTAGTCGGTTTTAATTCACCCTTCCACTTT.

The sample holds a few counts of this clonotype. An end of the junction does not agree with germline; a read error may underlie this. This chain links TRBV6-1 with TRBJ2-3, with TRBD1 matching over 8 bases. Germline V lookup: CDR1 MNHNS, CDR2 SASEGT. The CDR3 is made up of 12 amino acids. The CDR3 loop is CASSEVGTGRDF. The CDR3 DNA is TGTGCCAGCAGTGAAGTCGGGACAGGTAGAGATTTT.

This sequence joins TRBV2 and TRBJ2-7; 10 bases are shared with TRBD1. Unmatched junction bases numbered 7, after V lost 8 bases and J lost 3 bases. The length of the CDR3 is 14 residues. Per germline, CDR1 SNHLY and CDR2 FYNNEI. The CDR3 loop is CASRDRGNFYEQYF. DNA for the CDR3: TGTGCCAGCCGGGACAGGGGAAATTTCTACGAGCAGTACTTC.

This sequence joins TRBV6-5 and TRBJ2-4; D unclear. Trimming left V 4 bases short and J 0 bases short, with 10 bases between. Germline-derived CDR1 and CDR2 are MNHEY and SVGAGI. There are 15 residues in the CDR3. The CDR3 nucleotides read TGTGCCAGCAGTTCCCCGGGCAGAGCCAAAAACATTCAGTACTTC. This codes for CASSSPGRAKNIQYF.

Here the CDR3 reads CAISESRAGPYNEQFF. In DNA form, the CDR3 reads TGTGCCATCAGTGAGTCAAGAGCGGGACCTTACAATGAGCAGTTCTTC. The chain uses TRBV10-3 and TRBJ2-1, with 7 bases matching TRBD2. V lost 0 bases and J lost 4; bases outside the gene matches: 6. The CDR3 is 16 amino acids. Germline CDR1 reads ENHRY; CDR2 reads SYGVKD.

This clonotype was counted only a few times. The chain employs TRBV6-1 and TRBJ1-5, with 8 bases identical to TRBD1. The V gene's germline CDR1 is MNHNS and CDR2 SASEGT. Trimming cost V 6 bases and J 2 bases; bases outside gene matches: 9. The length of the CDR3 is 16 residues. The DNA of the CDR3 is TGTGCCAGCAGACTTACCGACAGGGGCGGCAATCAGCCCCAGCATTTT. Translating gives CASRLTDRGGNQPQHF.

The V gene is TRBV11-2, the J gene TRBJ2-5; tentatively, D is TRBD2 (6 bases). The CDR3 totals 14 residues. Germline V gene sequence: CDR1 SGHAT, CDR2 FQNNGV. V lost 5 bases and J lost 4, with 14 bases in between. The CDR3 nucleotides read TGTGCCAGCAGCCGTTCTAGGAGGGGAGAGACCCAGTACTTC. Protein: CASSRSRRGETQYF.

This clonotype was seen a few times. V is TRBV20-1 and J is TRBJ2-2, with unresolved D. CDR1 is DFQATT, CDR2 SNEGSKA, per germline (reference sequence). V was trimmed by 3 bases and J by 5 bases, leaving 7 bases between them. This CDR3 has 12 residues. The CDR3 is CSARTVTGELFF. DNA of the CDR3: TGCAGTGCTAGGACTGTAACCGGGGAGCTGTTTTTT.

The chain employs TRBV20-1 and TRBJ2-7; possibly TRBD2 for D (5 bases). This CDR3 has 13 residues. Germline V gene sequence: CDR1 DFQATT, CDR2 SNEGSKA (reference sequence). Trimming removed 3 bases from V and 2 bases from J, with 11 bases in between. CDR3 in amino acids: CSASPAATYEQYF. CDR3 bases: TGCAGTGCTAGCCCAGCGGCGACCTACGAGCAGTACTTC.

The table lists this clonotype with a few counts. This chain connects TRBV19 to TRBJ1-2, with D maybe TRBD1 (6 bases). The germline V and J ends were trimmed by 5 bases and 4 bases, with 14 bases remaining between them. Germline assignment: CDR1 LNHDA and CDR2 SQIVND (reference sequence). The CDR3 consists of 14 residues. In nucleotides, the CDR3 is TGTGCCAGTAGTCCCGGTGGGGGCGGCTATGGCTACACCTTC. Its protein is CASSPGGGGYGYTF.

The V and J genes are TRBV5-6 and TRBJ2-7, with D hard to call. The CDR3 is made up of 11 amino acids. In germline, CDR1 is SGHDT, CDR2 YYEEEE. Trimming removed 2 bases at V and 6 bases at J, with 6 bases between. The CDR3 loop reads CASSLSGEQYF. CDR3 bases: TGTGCCAGCAGCTTATCAGGCGAGCAGTACTTC.

V usage is TRBV6-1 and J usage is TRBJ2-1; D perhaps matches TRBD2 (6 bases). The germline V gene has CDR1 MNHNS and CDR2 SASEGT. This CDR3 contains 13 residues. V shed 5 bases and J shed 8 bases, with 13 bases lying between them. The CDR3 here is CASSTGLEHEQFF. The CDR3 nucleotides are TGTGCCAGCAGTACGGGACTCGAGCATGAGCAGTTCTTC.

The chain is built from TRBV6-2 or TRBV6-3 and TRBJ1-5; D ambiguous. The ends were cut back, 3 bases at V and 0 bases at J, with 6 bases in the middle. Germline values: CDR1 MNHEY, CDR2 SVGEGT. The CDR3 runs 14 residues. CDR3 nucleotides: TGTGCCAGCAGTTATAGTTATAGCAATCAGCCCCAGCATTTT. It yields the protein CASSYSYSNQPQHF.

The chain combines TRBV20-1 with TRBJ2-2; 9 bases line up with TRBD2. Per the germline V gene, CDR1 is DFQATT and CDR2 is SNEGSKA (reference sequence). The CDR3 contains 14 residues. The V and J ends lost 2 bases and 5 bases, in that order; junction bases with no gene match: 3. CDR3 sequence (DNA): TGCAGTGCTAGAATTAGCGGGGGAACCGGGGAGCTGTTTTTT. Translated, it gives CSARISGGTGELFF.

The chain recombines TRBV29-1 with TRBJ2-5; 12 bases agree with TRBD2. CDR3 size: 17 residues. V dropped 6 bases and J dropped 5; count of bases not matched to a gene: 16. The germline CDR1 and CDR2 sequences are SQVTM and ANQGSEA. The CDR3 coding sequence is TGCAGCGTGGGTGGGGCTAGCGGGAGGGCCCTGTGGGAGACCCAGTACTTC. This sequence encodes CSVGGASGRALWETQYF.

This clonotype was counted a few times. The CDR3 sequence: CAWSVQGRGGYTF. CDR3 coding DNA: TGTGCCTGGAGTGTCCAGGGGCGAGGCGGCTACACCTTC. This rearrangement joins TRBV30 to TRBJ1-2; TRBD1 is a possible D gene (6 bases). V lost 0 bases and J 8 bases, leaving 13 bases between the germline ends. Germline CDR1 is GTSNPN and CDR2 is SVGIG (reference sequence). The CDR3 loop spans 13 amino acids. Together with reference TRBV30 and TRBJ1-2, the CDR3 gives the full variable domain: SQTIHQWPATLVQPVGSPLSLECTVEGTSNPNLYWYRQAAGRGLQLLFYSVGIGQISSEVPQNLSASRPQDRQFILSSKKLLLSDSGFYLCAWSVQGRGGYTFGSGTRLTVV.

In its sample, this clonotype was seen a few times. V gene TRBV19 combines with J gene TRBJ1-2; D perhaps matches TRBD1 (5 bases). Germline values: CDR1 LNHDA, CDR2 SQIVND (reference sequence). Trimming stripped 7 bases from V and 6 bases from J, with 15 bases between. The CDR3 runs to 13 residues. The CDR3 DNA follows: TGTGCCAGTAAAGTGGGACGCGACCATGGCTACACCTTC. It translates to CASKVGRDHGYTF.